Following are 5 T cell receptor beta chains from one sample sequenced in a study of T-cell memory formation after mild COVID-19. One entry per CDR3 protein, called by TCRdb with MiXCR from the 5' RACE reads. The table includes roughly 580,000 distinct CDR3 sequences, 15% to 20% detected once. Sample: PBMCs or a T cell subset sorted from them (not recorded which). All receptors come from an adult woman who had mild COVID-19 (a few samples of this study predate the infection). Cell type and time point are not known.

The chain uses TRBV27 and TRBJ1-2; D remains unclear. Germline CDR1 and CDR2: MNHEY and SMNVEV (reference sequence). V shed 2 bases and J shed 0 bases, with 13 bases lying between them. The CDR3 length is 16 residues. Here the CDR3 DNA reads TGTGCCAGCAGTTTAAATGCGGGAGGCCCTAACTATGGCTACACCTTC. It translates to CASSLNAGGPNYGYTF.

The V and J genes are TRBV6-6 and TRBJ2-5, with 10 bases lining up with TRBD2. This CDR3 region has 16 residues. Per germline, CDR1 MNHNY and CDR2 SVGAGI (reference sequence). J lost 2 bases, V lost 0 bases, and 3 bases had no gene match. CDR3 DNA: TGTGCCAGCAGTTACTCGGGAGCGGGGGGGCAAGAGACCCAGTACTTC. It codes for CASSYSGAGGQETQYF.

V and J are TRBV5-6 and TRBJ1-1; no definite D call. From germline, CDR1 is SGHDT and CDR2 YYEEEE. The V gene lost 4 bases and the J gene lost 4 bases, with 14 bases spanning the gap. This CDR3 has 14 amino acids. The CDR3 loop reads CASSPAWESTEAFF. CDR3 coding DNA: TGTGCCAGCAGCCCCGCGTGGGAAAGCACTGAAGCTTTCTTT.

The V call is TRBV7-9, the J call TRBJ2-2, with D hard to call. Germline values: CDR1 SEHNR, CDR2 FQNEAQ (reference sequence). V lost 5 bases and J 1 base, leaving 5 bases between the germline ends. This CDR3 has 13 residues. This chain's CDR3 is CASSNLNTGELFF. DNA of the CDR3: TGTGCCAGCAGCAACCTGAACACCGGGGAGCTGTTTTTT.

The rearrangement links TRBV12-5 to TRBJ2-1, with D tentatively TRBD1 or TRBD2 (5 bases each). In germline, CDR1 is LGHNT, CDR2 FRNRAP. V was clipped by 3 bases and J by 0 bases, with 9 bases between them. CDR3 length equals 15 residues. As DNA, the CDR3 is TGTGCTAGTGGTTTTGAGGGGAGCTCCTACAATGAGCAGTTCTTC. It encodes CASGFEGSSYNEQFF.